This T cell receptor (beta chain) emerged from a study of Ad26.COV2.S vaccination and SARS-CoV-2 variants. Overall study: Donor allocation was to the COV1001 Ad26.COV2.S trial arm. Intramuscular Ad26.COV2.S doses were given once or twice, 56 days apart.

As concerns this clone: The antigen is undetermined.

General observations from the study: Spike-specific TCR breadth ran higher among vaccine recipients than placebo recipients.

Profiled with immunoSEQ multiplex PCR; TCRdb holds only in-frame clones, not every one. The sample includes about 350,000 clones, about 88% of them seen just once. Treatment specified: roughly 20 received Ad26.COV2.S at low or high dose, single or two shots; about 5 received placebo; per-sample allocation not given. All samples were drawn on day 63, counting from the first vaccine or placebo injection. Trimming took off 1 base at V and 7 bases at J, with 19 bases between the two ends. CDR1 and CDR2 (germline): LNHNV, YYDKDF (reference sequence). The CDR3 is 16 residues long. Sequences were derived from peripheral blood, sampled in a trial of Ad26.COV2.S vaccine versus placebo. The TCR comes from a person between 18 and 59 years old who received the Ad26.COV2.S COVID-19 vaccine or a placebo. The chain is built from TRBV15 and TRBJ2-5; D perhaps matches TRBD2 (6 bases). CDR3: CATSRGAGTSSGTQYF. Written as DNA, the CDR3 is TGTGCCACCAGCAGAGGGGCCGGGACTTCGTCAGGGACCCAGTACTTC.